This entry concerns a single T cell receptor beta chain. Antigen: not known. At one of its ends the junction is not consistent with the germline gene, which may arise from a read error. The library came from three nested PCR rounds adapted from ARM-PCR protocols. A single record per CDR3 protein comes from TCRdb applying MiXCR to the multiplex PCR reads. Among 40,000 to 60,000 distinct CDR3 sequences listed, 60% to 65% were seen once. The sample belongs to a study of tumor and adjacent non-tumor tissue in lung cancer. Points from the study as a whole: Tumor repertoires had a smaller top 100 clone share than normal lung.

RNA was extracted from bulk tissue without any cell sorting. This non-tumor lung sample came from over 3 cm beyond the tumor edge. The specimen was distant non-tumor lung tissue. This TCR came from a woman in her seventies with non-small cell lung cancer.

The CDR3 DNA reads as TGCAGCATTGCCCTCGACGGGACTAGCGGGAGGTACGTGCAGTATTTC. It is translated as CSIALDGTSGRYVQYF. The chain recombines TRBV29-1 with TRBJ2-7; TRBD2 agrees at 15 bases. The CDR3 has 16 residues. In germline, CDR1 is SQVTM, CDR2 ANQGSEA.